The 2 T cell receptor beta chains below come from one sample, sequenced in a study of shared clonotypes between healthy human individuals. Cells designated naive CD8 were CD45RO-negative and were positively selected for CCR7, with terminally differentiated effector memory CD45RA+ cells excluded. The repertoire was sequenced with immunoSEQ multiplex PCR; TCRdb's copy has only in-frame clones and lacks some. The table lists some 2,100,000 clones, about 93% of them singletons, with about 1.8% in the top ten. Input material: naive CD8+ T cells from PBMCs. The origin of the receptors is a man aged 18 to 30 in good health. Some clones in this sample may be carry-over from other donors' samples.

This chain links TRBV14 with TRBJ2-7; D might be TRBD2 (5 bases). Per germline, CDR1 SGHDN and CDR2 FVKESK. CDR3 length: 14 residues. Trimming pared 0 bases from V and 3 bases from J, leaving 9 bases between. The CDR3 DNA is TGTGCCAGCAGCCAAGAGGGAGCACTCTACGAGCAGTACTTC. It codes for CASSQEGALYEQYF.

The rearrangement joins TRBV9 to TRBJ2-2; D gene ambiguous. The ends were cut back, 0 bases at V and 3 bases at J, with 9 bases in the middle. The CDR3 sequence is 15 residues long. CDR1 is SGDLS, CDR2 YYNGEE, per germline. The CDR3, as DNA: TGTGCCAGCAGCGTAGGAGGCCTCCACACCGGGGAGCTGTTTTTT. The encoded protein is CASSVGGLHTGELFF. The entire variable domain, with the rest obtained from reference TRBV9 and TRBJ2-2, is as follows: DSGVTQTPKHLITATGQRVTLRCSPRSGDLSVYWYQQSLDQGLQFLIQYYNGEERAKGNILERFSAQQFPDLHSELNLSSLELGDSALYFCASSVGGLHTGELFFGEGSRLTVL.